The present TCR beta chain was sequenced within a study of blood T cell repertoires in COVID-19. Study-level information: Italy, Spain and the United States were the sources of the convalescent and acute COVID-19 samples. Sources were T cells, B-cell-depleted T cells, or PBMCs; the material itself was cDNA or gDNA.

Original processing notes: From reference gene primer amplification, estimates of nucleated cell counts were derived. TCRdb's copy holds only in-frame clones and misses some; the assay was immunoSEQ multiplex PCR. That table gives V, J and clone size, and the DNA gave D and trimming. The sample holds about 260,000 clones, about 87% seen once. V lost 7 bases, J lost 4 bases, and 14 bases lay in between. This CDR3 comprises 14 residues. The germline V gene has CDR1 SGHAT and CDR2 FQNNGV. J is TRBJ2-1 and V is TRBV11-2; perhaps TRBD1 as D (5 bases). The sample comprised peripheral blood. The clonotype was recovered from a man aged 55 to 69 who had recovered from COVID-19. The CDR3: CASTIGVGYNEQFF. CDR3 coding DNA: TGTGCCAGCACCATAGGGGTAGGATACAATGAGCAGTTCTTC.